This TCR beta chain was recorded in a study of long-term antiretroviral therapy in people with HIV. For this clone: The target antigen is unknown.

An immunoSEQ assay, version v3.0, was performed at survey level. Produced via immunoSEQ multiplex PCR; TCRdb's table is partial and in-frame only. Here the sample spans 20,000 to 25,000 clones, about 85% being singletons. The CDR3 covers 13 residues. The ends were cut back, 3 bases at V and 3 bases at J, with 9 bases in the middle. Germline-derived CDR1 and CDR2 are MNHNY and SVGAGI (reference sequence). Points from the study as a whole: Dominant in the repertoire at all time points were clones expanded before ART.

The chain uses TRBV6-6 and TRBJ2-7; TRBD1 is a possible D gene (6 bases). The sequences come from unsorted PBMCs, collected 1.9 years after starting antiretroviral therapy. This TCR was sampled from a woman in her 50s with HIV. CDR3 region: CASSYPDSYEQYF. CDR3 nucleotides: TGTGCCAGCAGTTATCCGGACAGCTACGAGCAGTACTTC.